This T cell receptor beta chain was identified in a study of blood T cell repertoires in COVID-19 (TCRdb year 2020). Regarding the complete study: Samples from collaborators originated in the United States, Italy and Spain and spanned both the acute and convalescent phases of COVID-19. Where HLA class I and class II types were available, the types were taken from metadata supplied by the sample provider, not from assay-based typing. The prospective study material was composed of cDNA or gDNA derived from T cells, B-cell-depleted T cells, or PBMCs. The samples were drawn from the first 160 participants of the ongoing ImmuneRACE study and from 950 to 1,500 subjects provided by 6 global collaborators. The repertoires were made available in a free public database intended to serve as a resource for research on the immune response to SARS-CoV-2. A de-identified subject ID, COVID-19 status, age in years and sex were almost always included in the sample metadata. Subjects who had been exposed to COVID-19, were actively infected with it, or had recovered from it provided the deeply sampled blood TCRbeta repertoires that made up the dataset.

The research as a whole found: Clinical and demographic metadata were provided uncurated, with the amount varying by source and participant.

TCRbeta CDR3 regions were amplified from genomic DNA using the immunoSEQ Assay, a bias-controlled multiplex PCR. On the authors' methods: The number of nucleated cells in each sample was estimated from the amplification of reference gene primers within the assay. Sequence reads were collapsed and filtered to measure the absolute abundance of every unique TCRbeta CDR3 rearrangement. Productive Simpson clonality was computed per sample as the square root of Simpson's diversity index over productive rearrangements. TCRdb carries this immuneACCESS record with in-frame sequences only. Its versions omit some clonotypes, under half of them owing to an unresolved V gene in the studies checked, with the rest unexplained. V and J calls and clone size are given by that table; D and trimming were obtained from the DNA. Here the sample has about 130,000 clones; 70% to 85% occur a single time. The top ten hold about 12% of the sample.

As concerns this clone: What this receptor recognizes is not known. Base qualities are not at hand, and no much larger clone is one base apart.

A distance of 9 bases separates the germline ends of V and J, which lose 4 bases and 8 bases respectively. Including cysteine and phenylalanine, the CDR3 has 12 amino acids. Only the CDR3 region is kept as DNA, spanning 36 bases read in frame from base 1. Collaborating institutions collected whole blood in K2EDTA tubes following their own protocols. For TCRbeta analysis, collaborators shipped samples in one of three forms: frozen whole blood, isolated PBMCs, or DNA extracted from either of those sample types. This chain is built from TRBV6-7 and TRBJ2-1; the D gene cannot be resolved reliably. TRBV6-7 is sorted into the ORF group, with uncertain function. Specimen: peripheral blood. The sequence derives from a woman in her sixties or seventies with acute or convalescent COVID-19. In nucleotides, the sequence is TGTGCCAGCAGTTTGTTCCGGGATGAGCAGTTCTTC. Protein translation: CASSLFRDEQFF.